This T cell receptor beta chain stems from a study of blood T cell repertoires in COVID-19. Individuals drawn from under 30 US areas were roughly 18 to 89 years old. Each participant's cohort was designated according to participant-reported clinical history. Resolution of symptoms, clearance, or two negative PCRs was present in recovered Cohort 3 donors. The method was immunoSEQ multiplex PCR; TCRdb's version includes in-frame clones alone and lacks a portion of them. The profile shows a few hundred thousand clones, roughly 90% of them singletons. CDR1 and CDR2 from the germline V gene are SGHTA and FQGNSA. The CDR3 totals 13 residues. Trimming pared 8 bases from V and 10 bases from J, leaving 18 bases between.

This TCR came from a woman aged 25 to 39 who had recovered from COVID-19. Sample: PBMCs or T cells enriched from blood (not recorded which). V and J are TRBV7-2 and TRBJ2-1, with TRBD2 as a possible D gene (5 bases). CDR3 sequence: CASGGLAWAEQFF. CDR3 nucleotide sequence: TGTGCCAGCGGAGGCCTCGCTTGGGCGGAGCAGTTCTTC.